This TCR beta chain derives from a study of regulatory T cells in long-lasting Graves disease. The authors built TCR beta libraries using iRepertoire HTBI primers and Arm-PCR of CDR3 regions. TCRdb recomputed calls from the multiplex PCR reads with MiXCR, one row per CDR3 protein. The data contain a few hundred thousand distinct CDR3 sequences, around 17% of them singletons. Time point in this sample: newly diagnosed GD, antithyroid drugs for less than 3 months. Following extraction of RNA from PBMCs, that RNA was used to make the TCR library. Deletions cut 7 bases from V and 0 bases from J, with 7 bases between. The germline V gene has CDR1 MNHEY and CDR2 SMNVEV (reference sequence). This CDR3 contains 12 residues. This same sample was also taken into another study, of T cells in Graves' hyperthyroidism and ophthalmopathy.

This chain links TRBV27 with TRBJ2-7; no clear D. The source material was peripheral blood mononuclear cells (PBMCs), sampled at new diagnosis, from a patient treated with antithyroid drugs. This receptor was identified in a woman under 30 with Graves disease. CDR3: CASTGSSYEQYF. CDR3 coding DNA: TGTGCCAGCACTGGAAGCTCCTACGAGCAGTACTTC.